This T cell receptor (beta chain) was found in a study of blood T cell repertoires in COVID-19. Study-wide background: The United States, Italy and Spain provided the acute and convalescent COVID-19 samples.

With respect to this clone: One junction end disagrees with the germline gene, perhaps due to a read error.

CDR3 length: 20 residues. CDR1 and CDR2 (germline): SSHAT, FNYEAQ (reference sequence). The authors' processing: Amplification of reference gene primers was used by the study to estimate nucleated cell counts. Here immunoSEQ multiplex PCR was the method, and the copy in TCRdb shows in-frame clones only, minus some. V and J calls plus clone size are reproduced from that table; the DNA served to infer D and trimming. The data contain 310,000 or so clones, approximately 88% of them singletons. Participants were aged roughly 18 to 100 years from roughly 25 US areas. The sequencing input was PBMCs or T cells enriched from blood (not recorded which). This TCR derives from a middle-aged woman who had recovered from COVID-19. This chain links TRBV7-7 with TRBJ1-5; a weak D match, TRBD1 (6 bases). This CDR3 reads CASSSNKELRGRYRNQPQHF. The CDR3, as DNA: TGTGCTAGCAGCTCGAACAAAGAACTCAGGGGAAGGTATAGAAATCAGCCCCAGCATTTT.